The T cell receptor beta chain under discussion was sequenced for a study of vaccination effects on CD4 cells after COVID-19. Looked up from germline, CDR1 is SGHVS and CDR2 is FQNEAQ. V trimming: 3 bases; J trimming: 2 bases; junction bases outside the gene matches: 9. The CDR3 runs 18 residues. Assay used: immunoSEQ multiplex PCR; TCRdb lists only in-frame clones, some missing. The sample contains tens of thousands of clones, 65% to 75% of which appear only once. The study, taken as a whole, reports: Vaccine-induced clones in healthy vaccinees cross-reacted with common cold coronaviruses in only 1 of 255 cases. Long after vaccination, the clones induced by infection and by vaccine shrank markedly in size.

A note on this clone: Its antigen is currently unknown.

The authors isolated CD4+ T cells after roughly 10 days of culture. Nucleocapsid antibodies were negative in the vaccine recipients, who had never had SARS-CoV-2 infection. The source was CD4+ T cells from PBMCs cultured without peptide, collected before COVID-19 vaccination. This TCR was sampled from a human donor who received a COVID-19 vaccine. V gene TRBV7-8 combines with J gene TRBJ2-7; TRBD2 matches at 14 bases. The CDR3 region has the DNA TGTGCCAGCAGCTTCGGGACAGGGGGACTAGCGGGAGCCTACGAGCAGTACTTC. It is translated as CASSFGTGGLAGAYEQYF.